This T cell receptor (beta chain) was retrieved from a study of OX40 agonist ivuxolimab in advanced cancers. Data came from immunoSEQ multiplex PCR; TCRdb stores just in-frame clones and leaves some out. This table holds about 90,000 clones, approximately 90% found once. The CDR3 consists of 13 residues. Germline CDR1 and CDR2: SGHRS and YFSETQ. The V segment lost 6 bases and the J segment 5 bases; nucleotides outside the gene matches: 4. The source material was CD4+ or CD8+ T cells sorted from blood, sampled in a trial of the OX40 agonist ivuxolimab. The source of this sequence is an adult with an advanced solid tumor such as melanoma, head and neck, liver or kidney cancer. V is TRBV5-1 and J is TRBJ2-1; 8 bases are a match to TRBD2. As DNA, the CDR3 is TGCGCCAGCATCAGCGGGAGAAACAATGAGCAGTTCTTC. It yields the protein CASISGRNNEQFF.